This T cell receptor (beta chain) was sequenced in a study of cytomegalovirus exposure and HLA in healthy donors. Overall study: A subsequent analysis reported that the roughly 120 validation repertoires were produced on the same platform that had also been used for the 666 first-cohort repertoires. Study-wide results and limits: It was approximately 160 TCR beta chains that were listed as cytomegalovirus-associated. In vitro confirmation showed a few CMV-associated chains to be CMV antigen specific.

Libraries were prepared by immunoSEQ multiplex PCR; TCRdb keeps only in-frame clonotypes and omits some of them. The table shows about 170,000 clones, with more than 75% occurring only once. About this clone itself: Its matching antigen is unknown.

This sequence originates from a woman in her twenties or thirties in good health and CMV-seronegative. The sequencing input was PBMCs.

CDR3: CASRRGGNEQFF. DNA of the CDR3: TGTGCCAGTCGGCGAGGGGGCAATGAGCAGTTCTTC. The V gene is TRBV7-9, the J gene TRBJ2-1, with D perhaps TRBD1 (6 bases). V was cut by 9 bases and J by 6 bases, with 12 bases left in between. The germline V gene encodes CDR1 SEHNR and CDR2 FQNEAQ (reference sequence). The CDR3 consists of 12 residues. Full variable domain (outside the CDR3, taken from reference TRBV7-9 and TRBJ2-1): DTGVSQNPRHKITKRGQNVTFRCDPISEHNRLYWYRQTLGQGPEFLTYFQNEAQLEKSRLLSDRFSAERPKGSFSTLEIQRTEQGDSAMYLCASRRGGNEQFFGPGTRLTVL.